Sequencing of this T cell receptor beta chain was carried out in a study of blood T cell repertoires in COVID-19. Whole-study context: The United States, Italy and Spain provided the acute and convalescent COVID-19 samples. In each case, the material was cDNA or gDNA derived from T cells, B-cell-depleted T cells, or PBMCs.

The CDR3 covers 16 residues. Germline V lookup: CDR1 KGHDR, CDR2 SFDVKD. With V trimmed by 12 bases and J by 2 bases, 18 bases remained unmatched. As originally analysed: Amplification of reference gene primers was used by the study to estimate nucleated cell counts. Some clones are missing from TCRdb's copy, which holds only in-frame ones; the method was immunoSEQ multiplex PCR. The DNA was the basis for D and trimming; V, J and clone size are from that table. The data hold 150,000 or so clones, with 80% to 90% observed a single time. The clonotype originates from a middle-aged woman with acute or convalescent COVID-19. The chain employs TRBV24-1 and TRBJ2-7, with TRBD1 matching over 7 bases. Sequences were obtained from peripheral blood. The CDR3 bases are TGTGCCCTACGACAGGGCCAGCGGAGAACCCCCTACGAGCAGTACTTC. Residues: CALRQGQRRTPYEQYF.